The next 28 T cell receptor beta chains were all read from a single sample in a study of blood T cell repertoires in COVID-19. Clones were read by immunoSEQ multiplex PCR, and TCRdb kept only the in-frame ones, dropping some. The sample contains more than 150,000 clones, around 85% of which appear only once. The sequencing sample was made of peripheral blood. The receptors come from a woman aged 70-85 years with acute or convalescent COVID-19.

The chain has TRBV4-2 and TRBJ2-7; no definite D call. V was clipped by 1 base and J by 2 bases, with 6 bases between them. Germline assignment: CDR1 LGHNA and CDR2 YNFKEQ. The CDR3 has 13 amino acids. The DNA of the CDR3 is TGTGCCAGCAGCCAAGTCCCAGCCTACGAGCAGTACTTC. Translated, it gives CASSQVPAYEQYF.

The chain is built from TRBV18 and TRBJ1-1, with TRBD1 matching 7 bases. The germline V gene encodes CDR1 KGHSH and CDR2 LQKENI. The CDR3 totals 15 residues. J lost 0 bases, V lost 6 bases, and 7 bases had no gene match. CDR3 DNA sequence: TGTGCCAGCTCGGGGACGACAGGGATGAACACTGAAGCTTTCTTT. This sequence encodes CASSGTTGMNTEAFF.

The chain is built from TRBV7-9 and TRBJ1-4; D perhaps matches TRBD1 (5 bases). CDR1 is SEHNR, CDR2 FQNEAQ, per germline (reference sequence). V lost 8 bases, J lost 5 bases, and 15 bases lay in between. The CDR3 runs 14 residues. The CDR3 nucleotides are TGTGCCAGCCGCCGGGGGGGACCAAATGAAAAACTGTTTTTT. Its protein product is CASRRGGPNEKLFF.

Details on this clone: Other DNA sequences in the sample encode the same CDR3. The rearrangement uses TRBV18 and TRBJ1-1, with D maybe TRBD1 (5 bases). V was cut by 3 bases and J by 1 base, with 9 bases left in between. Per germline, CDR1 KGHSH and CDR2 LQKENI. This CDR3 contains 14 residues. The CDR3 nucleotides read TGTGCCAGCTCACCGGGACTCCAGAACACTGAAGCTTTCTTT. Its protein product is CASSPGLQNTEAFF.

This chain uses TRBV11-2 with TRBJ2-3; 8 positions agree with TRBD2. The CDR3 extends over 14 amino acids. Trimming at V came to 5 bases and at J to 8 bases, leaving 9 bases not matched to a gene. Per the germline V gene, CDR1 is SGHAT and CDR2 is FQNNGV. CDR3 amino acids: CASSIKSGSGTQYF. The CDR3 DNA sequence: TGTGCCAGCAGCATTAAAAGCGGGAGCGGTACGCAGTATTTT.

This chain uses TRBV5-6 with TRBJ2-7; a weak D match, TRBD1 (8 bases). V was clipped by 6 bases and J by 9 bases, with 31 bases between them. In germline, CDR1 is SGHDT, CDR2 YYEEEE. This CDR3 comprises 17 residues. The CDR3 coding sequence is TGTGCCAGCACCCCAACCTCAAGCGGGACAGGAGCATCCAGGCAGTACTTC. Translating it yields CASTPTSSGTGASRQYF.

V usage is TRBV3-1 (or the pseudogene TRBV3-2) and J usage is TRBJ1-2, with 9 bases fitting TRBD1. Germline CDR1 LGHDT, CDR2 YNNKEL (reference sequence). The CDR3 has 16 amino acids. Germline trimming cut 0 bases from V and 2 bases from J; bases unmatched to any gene: 4. The CDR3 region has the DNA TGTGCCAGCAGCCAAGATCCCGGGACAGGGAACTATGGCTACACCTTC. Translating gives CASSQDPGTGNYGYTF.

The gene calls are TRBV6-2 or TRBV6-3 and TRBJ2-2, with TRBD2 matching 7 bases. This CDR3 has 16 residues. In germline, CDR1 is MNHEY, CDR2 SVGEGT. V was clipped by 1 base and J by 5 bases; unmatched bases: 7. Here the CDR3 DNA reads TGTGCCAGCAGTTACTTTCGCGGGAGCTTTACCGGGGAGCTGTTTTTT. This translates into CASSYFRGSFTGELFF.

The genes are TRBV3-1 (or the pseudogene TRBV3-2) and TRBJ2-5; 8 bases match TRBD1. This CDR3 is 16 amino acids long. CDR1 is LGHDT, CDR2 YNNKEL, per germline (reference sequence). V was clipped by 4 bases and J by 2 bases; unmatched bases: 9. The CDR3 sequence is CASSPRQGRPQETQYF. For the CDR3, the DNA is TGTGCCAGCAGCCCGCGACAGGGGAGACCACAAGAGACCCAGTACTTC.

This chain joins TRBV4-3 and TRBJ2-1, with 11 bases identical to TRBD2. This CDR3 has 14 residues. CDR1 and CDR2 from the germline V gene are LGHNA and YSLEER. Germline trimming cut 8 bases from V and 0 bases from J; bases unmatched to any gene: 0. The CDR3 DNA follows: TGCGCCAGCGGACTAGCGGGCTCCTACAATGAGCAGTTCTTC. This codes for CASGLAGSYNEQFF.

V and J are TRBV5-1 and TRBJ1-1; 8 bases align to TRBD1. Germline V CDR1 and CDR2: SGHRS, YFSETQ. The V and J ends lost 4 bases and 0 bases, in that order; junction bases with no gene match: 2. The CDR3 extends over 14 amino acids. The CDR3 here is CASSMDRVNTEAFF. CDR3 bases: TGCGCCAGCAGCATGGACAGGGTGAACACTGAAGCTTTCTTT.

The J gene is TRBJ1-2, the V gene TRBV10-3; the D gene is possibly TRBD1 (5 bases). Germline CDR1 and CDR2: ENHRY and SYGVKD. The CDR3 sequence is 13 residues long. V lost 0 bases, J lost 7 bases, and 9 bases lay in between. As DNA, the CDR3 is TGTGCCATCAGTGAGTCTGGGACTGCTGGCTACACCTTC. It codes for CAISESGTAGYTF.

This rearrangement joins TRBV10-1 to TRBJ2-5; TRBD2 matches at 7 bases. The CDR3 totals 15 residues. Trimming cost V 2 bases and J 4 bases; bases outside gene matches: 7. In germline, CDR1 is WNHNN, CDR2 SYGVQD (reference sequence). The CDR3 DNA reads as TGCGCCAGCAGTGAGACTAGCGAGCCGGGAGAGACCCAGTACTTC. It codes for CASSETSEPGETQYF.

V is TRBV30 and J is TRBJ1-5; TRBD1 matches 7 bases. CDR1 is GTSNPN and CDR2 is SVGIG in the germline V gene (reference sequence). V gave up 2 bases and J gave up 1 base; unmatched junction bases: 14. This CDR3 is built from 18 residues. DNA for the CDR3: TGTGCCTGGAGTAAGACAGGGAGGCCCCCAGCCAGCAATCAGCCCCAGCATTTT. This sequence encodes CAWSKTGRPPASNQPQHF.

The rearrangement joins TRBV6-5 to TRBJ2-1, with D possibly being TRBD1 (6 bases). Trimming took off 7 bases at V and 3 bases at J, with 16 bases between the two ends. The length of the CDR3 is 15 residues. Germline CDR1 MNHEY, CDR2 SVGAGI. CDR3 in amino acids: CASTPRAGDYNEQFF. The DNA of the CDR3 is TGTGCCAGCACCCCTCGGGCAGGGGACTACAATGAGCAGTTCTTC.

This clone appeared a single time. The chain is built from TRBV12-5 and TRBJ2-1, with D maybe TRBD1 (5 bases). Germline CDR1 LGHNT, CDR2 FRNRAP. The CDR3 runs 16 residues. Trimming pared 1 base from V and 4 bases from J, leaving 14 bases between. The CDR3 protein is CASGLDTGRPYNEQFF. The CDR3, as DNA: TGTGCTAGTGGTTTGGATACAGGACGTCCGTACAATGAGCAGTTCTTC. Drawing the rest from reference TRBV12-5 and TRBJ2-1, the complete variable domain is DARVTQTPRHKVTEMGQEVTMRCQPILGHNTVFWYRQTMMQGLELLAYFRNRAPLDDSGMPKDRFSAEMPDATLATLKIQPSEPRDSAVYFCASGLDTGRPYNEQFFGPGTRLTVL.

The gene calls are TRBV27 and TRBJ1-1; D uncertain. Germline V CDR1 and CDR2: MNHEY, SMNVEV (reference sequence). Trimming cost V 8 bases and J 4 bases, with 17 bases left between them. The CDR3 extends over 14 amino acids. CDR3 amino acids: CASASEFGFTEAFF. As DNA, the CDR3 is TGTGCCAGCGCTTCAGAATTCGGGTTCACTGAAGCTTTCTTT.

This chain connects TRBV5-6 to TRBJ1-6, with 8 nucleotides matching TRBD1. This CDR3 region has 15 residues. V dropped 2 bases and J dropped 7; count of bases not matched to a gene: 5. From germline, CDR1 is SGHDT and CDR2 YYEEEE. The DNA for the CDR3 is TGTGCCAGCAGCTTCGGACAGGGAAGAAATTCACCCCTCCACTTT. As protein: CASSFGQGRNSPLHF.

The chain combines TRBV2 with TRBJ1-2; D is perhaps TRBD1 (6 bases). Germline CDR1 SNHLY, CDR2 FYNNEI. The CDR3 has 14 amino acids. The germline V and J ends were trimmed by 7 bases and 2 bases, with 14 bases remaining between them. The CDR3 region has the DNA TGTGCCAGCAAGGCGGGGGGCGCGAACTATGGCTACACCTTC. Its protein product is CASKAGGANYGYTF.

The chain joins TRBV11-3 to TRBJ1-1; 7 positions agree with TRBD1. Germline CDR1 and CDR2: SGHNT and YENEEA. Trimming removed 3 bases from V and 1 base from J; junction bases left unmatched: 8. This CDR3 spans 16 amino acids. The CDR3 nucleotides are TGTGCCAGCAGCTTCCCCGCACAGGGGAAGAACACTGAAGCTTTCTTT. Its translation is CASSFPAQGKNTEAFF.

Details on this clone: This specimen includes other DNA sequences encoding the same CDR3. The V and J genes are TRBV5-6 and TRBJ1-1; D unclear. V lost 4 bases, J lost 3 bases, and 7 bases lay in between. CDR1 and CDR2 (germline): SGHDT, YYEEEE. The CDR3 is 12 residues long. CDR3: CASSLQDTEAFF. In DNA form, the CDR3 reads TGTGCCAGCAGCCTCCAGGACACTGAAGCTTTCTTT.

The chain has TRBV30 and TRBJ1-1, with D unresolved. Trimming removed 0 bases at V and 1 base at J, with 3 bases between. This CDR3 has 12 residues. CDR1 and CDR2 (germline): GTSNPN, SVGIG (reference sequence). CDR3 bases: TGTGCCTGGAGTGTTCGGAACACTGAAGCTTTCTTT. Its translation: CAWSVRNTEAFF.

V usage is TRBV7-9 and J usage is TRBJ2-7; TRBD1 agrees at 9 bases. Germline V lookup: CDR1 SEHNR, CDR2 FQNEAQ (reference sequence). With 7 bases clipped from V and 2 bases from J, the junction kept 3 bases outside the gene matches. This CDR3 has 13 residues. CDR3 region: CASMRQGAYEQYF. CDR3 nucleotides: TGTGCCAGCATGCGACAGGGGGCCTACGAGCAGTACTTC.

V and J are TRBV6-6 and TRBJ2-7; D is ambiguous. There are 11 residues in the CDR3. V lost 5 bases and J lost 2, with 4 bases in between. From germline, CDR1 is MNHNY and CDR2 SVGAGI (reference sequence). In DNA form, the CDR3 reads TGTGCCAGCAGTCCAGCCTACGAGCAGTACTTC. This gives the protein CASSPAYEQYF.

The chain links TRBV7-3 to TRBJ2-7; 7 bases map to TRBD2. V shed 11 bases and J 4 bases; nucleotides not matched to a gene: 14. This CDR3 region has 14 residues. Germline-derived CDR1 and CDR2 are SGHTA and FQGTGA. CDR3 bases: TGTGCCGCCCGTTTCAGGAGCGGGACTTACGAGCAGTACTTC. Translated, it gives CAARFRSGTYEQYF.

This clone was detected a few times. V and J are TRBV7-8 and TRBJ1-5; D is undetermined. V was pared by 5 bases and J by 1 base, with 12 bases between. CDR3 size: 15 residues. The germline gives CDR1 SGHVS, CDR2 FQNEAQ. Written as DNA, the CDR3 is TGTGCCAGCAGCCAAGGAGCCCGGAGCAATCAGCCCCAGCATTTT. Its protein is CASSQGARSNQPQHF. The full variable domain, with the rest looked up from reference TRBV7-8 and TRBJ1-5, is GAGVSQSPRYKVAKRGQDVALRCDPISGHVSLFWYQQALGQGPEFLTYFQNEAQLDKSGLPSDRFFAERPEGSVSTLKIQRTQQEDSAVYLCASSQGARSNQPQHFGDGTRLSIL.

The chain employs TRBV5-6 and TRBJ2-3; D not resolved. CDR1 and CDR2 (germline): SGHDT, YYEEEE. CDR3 length equals 14 residues. V was cut by 0 bases and J by 3 bases, with 8 bases left in between. CDR3 nucleotide sequence: TGTGCCAGCAGCTTGGCGGTTGTAACAGATACGCAGTATTTT. This translates into CASSLAVVTDTQYF.

The chain recombines TRBV4-3 with TRBJ1-1; tentative D call: TRBD1 (6 bases). The CDR3 has 15 residues. The ends were cut back, 3 bases at V and 4 bases at J, with 15 bases in the middle. Germline CDR1 is LGHNA and CDR2 is YSLEER. For the CDR3, the DNA is TGCGCCAGCAGCCATTCTCCAGGGGAAGCCACTGAAGCTTTCTTT. Translating it yields CASSHSPGEATEAFF.